What follows describes a single T cell receptor (beta chain). The record originates from a study of blood T cell repertoires in COVID-19. Study as a whole: COVID-19 samples collected from the United States, Italy and Spain covered acute and convalescent phases. In each case, the material was cDNA or gDNA derived from T cells, B-cell-depleted T cells, or PBMCs.

In the source study's methods: The authors estimated nucleated cell counts from reference gene primer amplification. Produced via immunoSEQ multiplex PCR; TCRdb's table is partial and in-frame only. V, J and clone size derive from that table, while D and trimming were established from the DNA sequence. Of more than 250,000 clones in the sample, about 90% were seen once. The CDR3 consists of 16 residues. Germline values: CDR1 SGHTA, CDR2 FQGNSA. Trimming stripped 1 base from V and 2 bases from J, with 15 bases between. The sample taken for sequencing was peripheral blood. The sequence came from a man younger than 35 who had recovered from COVID-19. The chain is built from TRBV7-2 and TRBJ2-7, with TRBD2 as a possible D gene (5 bases). The CDR3 DNA reads TGTGCCAGCAGCTTAGATATAGGGAGCCCCACCTACGAGCAGTACTTC. Its translation is CASSLDIGSPTYEQYF.